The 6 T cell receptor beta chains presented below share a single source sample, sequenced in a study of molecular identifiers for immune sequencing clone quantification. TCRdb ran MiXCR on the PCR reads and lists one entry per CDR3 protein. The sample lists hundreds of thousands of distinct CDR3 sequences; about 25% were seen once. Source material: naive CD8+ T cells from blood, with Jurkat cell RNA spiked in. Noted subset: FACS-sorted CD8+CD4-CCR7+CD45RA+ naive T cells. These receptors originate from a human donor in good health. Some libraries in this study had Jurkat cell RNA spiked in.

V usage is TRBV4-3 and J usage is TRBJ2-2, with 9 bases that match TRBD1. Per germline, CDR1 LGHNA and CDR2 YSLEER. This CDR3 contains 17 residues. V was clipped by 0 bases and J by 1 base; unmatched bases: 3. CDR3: CASSQDGTGKNTGELFF. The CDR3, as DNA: TGCGCCAGCAGCCAAGACGGGACAGGGAAGAACACCGGGGAGCTGTTTTTT.

The CDR3 region is CASSSDPIHRVSGRGNEQFF. In nucleotides, the CDR3 is TGTGCCAGCAGTTCCGACCCCATTCATCGAGTTAGCGGGAGGGGCAATGAGCAGTTCTTC. The chain combines TRBV28 with TRBJ2-1, with 11 bases matching TRBD2. Germline loops: CDR1 MDHEN, CDR2 SYDVKM. CDR3 length equals 20 residues. J gave up 6 bases and V 4 bases, and 20 bases lay outside the gene matches.

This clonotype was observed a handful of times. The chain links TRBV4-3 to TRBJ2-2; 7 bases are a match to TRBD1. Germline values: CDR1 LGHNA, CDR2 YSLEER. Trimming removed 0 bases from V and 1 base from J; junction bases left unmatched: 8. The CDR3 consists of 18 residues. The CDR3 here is CASSQDLLQGLNTGELFF. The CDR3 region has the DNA TGCGCCAGCAGCCAAGATTTACTACAGGGGCTGAACACCGGGGAGCTGTTTTTT.

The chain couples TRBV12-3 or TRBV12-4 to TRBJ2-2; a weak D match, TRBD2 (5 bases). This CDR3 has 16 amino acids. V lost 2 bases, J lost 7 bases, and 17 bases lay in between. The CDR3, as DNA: TGTGCCAGCAGTTTAAAGGGAGCGCTGGTTGACGGGGAGCTGTTTTTT. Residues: CASSLKGALVDGELFF.

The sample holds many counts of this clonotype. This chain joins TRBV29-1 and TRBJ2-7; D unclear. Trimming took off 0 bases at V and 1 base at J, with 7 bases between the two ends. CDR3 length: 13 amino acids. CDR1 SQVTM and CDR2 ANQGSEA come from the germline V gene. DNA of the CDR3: TGCAGCGTTGAAGATTACGGGTCCTACGAGCAGTACTTC. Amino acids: CSVEDYGSYEQYF.

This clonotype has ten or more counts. Here the CDR3 reads CASSQGRGDEQYF. CDR3 sequence (DNA): TGCGCCAGCAGCCAAGGACGGGGGGACGAGCAGTACTTC. The chain employs TRBV4-1 and TRBJ2-7; TRBD2 matches at 7 bases. Germline-derived CDR1 and CDR2 are MGHRA and YSYEKL. The CDR3 sequence is 13 residues long. V was clipped by 1 base and J by 5 bases; unmatched bases: 2.